The 5 T cell receptor beta chains listed next were all sequenced from one sample in a study of T cell responses to AZD1222 COVID-19 vaccine. Here immunoSEQ multiplex PCR was the method, and the copy in TCRdb shows in-frame clones only, minus some. The sample has 140,000 to 150,000 clones, roughly 87% seen once; the top ten hold approximately 5.4%. The material was peripheral blood, obtained 28 days after the second dose of the MenACWY control vaccine. Source of these receptors: an adult who received the MenACWY meningococcal vaccine as a control.

The gene calls are TRBV7-9 and TRBJ1-2, with 8 nucleotides matching TRBD1. Germline V gives CDR1 SEHNR, CDR2 FQNEAQ (reference sequence). The V and J ends lost 3 bases and 8 bases, in that order; junction bases with no gene match: 2. This CDR3 region has 12 residues. The DNA for the CDR3 is TGTGCCAGCAGCTTGGGACAGGTGGGCTACACCTTC. This gives the protein CASSLGQVGYTF.

The gene calls are TRBV18 and TRBJ1-2, with D uncertain. The CDR3 is 13 amino acids. V shed 2 bases and J shed 2 bases, with 6 bases lying between them. Germline CDR1 is KGHSH and CDR2 is LQKENI. The chain's CDR3 is CASSPSVNYGYTF. The CDR3 nucleotides are TGTGCCAGCTCACCATCTGTCAACTATGGCTACACCTTC.

The CDR3 loop reads CASSVRLTSYNEQFF. DNA for the CDR3: TGTGCCAGCAGTGTACGACTAACCTCCTACAATGAGCAGTTCTTC. The V gene is TRBV27, the J gene TRBJ2-1, with a weak D call TRBD2 (5 bases). Trimming took off 5 bases at V and 0 bases at J, with 11 bases between the two ends. The CDR3 is 15 residues long. Germline V gives CDR1 MNHEY, CDR2 SMNVEV (reference sequence).

The chain uses TRBV28 and TRBJ1-1, with 12 bases lining up with TRBD1. CDR1 and CDR2 from the germline V gene are MDHEN and SYDVKM. Losses at the gene ends were 7 bases for V and 5 bases for J; bases not matched to a gene: 11. The CDR3 is 16 residues long. The CDR3 DNA sequence: TGTGCCAGCACCCTTCCCGGGACAGGGGGCCGGACTGAAGCTTTCTTT. Protein: CASTLPGTGGRTEAFF.

The rearrangement joins TRBV29-1 to TRBJ1-1; 8 bases line up with TRBD1. Germline values: CDR1 SQVTM, CDR2 ANQGSEA. The CDR3 spans 15 residues. V was clipped by 0 bases and J by 0 bases; unmatched bases: 3. For the CDR3, the DNA is TGCAGCGTTGAAGAACGGACAGGGATGAACACTGAAGCTTTCTTT. It specifies CSVEERTGMNTEAFF.